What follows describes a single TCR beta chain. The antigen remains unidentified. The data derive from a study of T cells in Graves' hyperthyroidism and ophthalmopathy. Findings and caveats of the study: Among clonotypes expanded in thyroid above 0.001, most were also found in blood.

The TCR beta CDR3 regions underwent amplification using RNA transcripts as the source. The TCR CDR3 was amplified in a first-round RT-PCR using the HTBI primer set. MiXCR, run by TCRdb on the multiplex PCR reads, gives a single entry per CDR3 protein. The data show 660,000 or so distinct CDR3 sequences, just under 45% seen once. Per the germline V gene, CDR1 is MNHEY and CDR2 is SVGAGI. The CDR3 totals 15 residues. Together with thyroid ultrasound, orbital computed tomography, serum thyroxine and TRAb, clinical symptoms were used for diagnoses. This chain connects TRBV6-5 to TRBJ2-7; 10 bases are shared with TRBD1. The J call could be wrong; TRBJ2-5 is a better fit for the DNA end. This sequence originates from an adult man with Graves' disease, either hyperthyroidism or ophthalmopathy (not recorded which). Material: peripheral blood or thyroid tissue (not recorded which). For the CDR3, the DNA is TGTGCCAGCAGTTACGAAGACAGGGGGCATGGGACCCAGTACTTC. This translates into CASSYEDRGHGTQYF.